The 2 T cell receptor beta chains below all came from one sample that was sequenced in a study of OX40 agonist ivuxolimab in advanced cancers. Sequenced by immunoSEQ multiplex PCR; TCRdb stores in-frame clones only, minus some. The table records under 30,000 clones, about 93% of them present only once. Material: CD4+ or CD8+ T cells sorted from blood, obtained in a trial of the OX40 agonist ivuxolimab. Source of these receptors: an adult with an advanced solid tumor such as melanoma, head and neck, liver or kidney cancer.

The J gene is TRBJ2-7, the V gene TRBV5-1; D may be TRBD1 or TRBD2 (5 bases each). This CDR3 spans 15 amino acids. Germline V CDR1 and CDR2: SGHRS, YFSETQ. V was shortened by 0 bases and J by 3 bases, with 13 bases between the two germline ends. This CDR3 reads CASSLGKGSIYEQYF. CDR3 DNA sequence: TGCGCCAGCAGCTTGGGAAAGGGGAGCATCTACGAGCAGTACTTC.

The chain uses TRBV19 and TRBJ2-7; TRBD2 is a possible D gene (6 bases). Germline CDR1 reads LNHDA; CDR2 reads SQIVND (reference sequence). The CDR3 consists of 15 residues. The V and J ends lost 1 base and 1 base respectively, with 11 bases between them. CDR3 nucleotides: TGTGCCAGTAGTATAGTTGGAGGGAAGTCCTACGAGCAGTACTTC. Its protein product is CASSIVGGKSYEQYF.